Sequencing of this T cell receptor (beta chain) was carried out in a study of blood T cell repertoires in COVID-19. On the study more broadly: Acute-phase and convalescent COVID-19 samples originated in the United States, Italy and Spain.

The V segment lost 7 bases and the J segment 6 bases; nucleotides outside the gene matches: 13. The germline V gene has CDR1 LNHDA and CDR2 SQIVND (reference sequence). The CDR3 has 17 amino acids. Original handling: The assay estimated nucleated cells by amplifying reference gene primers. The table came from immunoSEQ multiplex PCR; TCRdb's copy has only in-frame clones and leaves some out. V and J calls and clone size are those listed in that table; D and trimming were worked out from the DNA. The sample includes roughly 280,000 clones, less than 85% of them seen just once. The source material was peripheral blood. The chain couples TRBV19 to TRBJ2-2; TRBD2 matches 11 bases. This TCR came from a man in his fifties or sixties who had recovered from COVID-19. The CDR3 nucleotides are TGTGCCAGTACCGAAATGGGGATAGCGGGAGGGCCCGGGGAGCTGTTTTTT. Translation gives CASTEMGIAGGPGELFF.